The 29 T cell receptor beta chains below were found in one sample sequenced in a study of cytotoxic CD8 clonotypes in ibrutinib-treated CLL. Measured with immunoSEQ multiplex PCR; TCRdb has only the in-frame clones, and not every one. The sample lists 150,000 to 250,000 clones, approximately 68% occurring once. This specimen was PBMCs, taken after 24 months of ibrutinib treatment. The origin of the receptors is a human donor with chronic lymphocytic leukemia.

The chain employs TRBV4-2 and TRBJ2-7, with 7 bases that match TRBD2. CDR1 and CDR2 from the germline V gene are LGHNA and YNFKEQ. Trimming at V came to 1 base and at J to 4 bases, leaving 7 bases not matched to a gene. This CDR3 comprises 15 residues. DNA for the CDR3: TGTGCCAGCAGCCAAGCAGCGGGGACTGGGTACGAGCAGTACTTC. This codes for CASSQAAGTGYEQYF.

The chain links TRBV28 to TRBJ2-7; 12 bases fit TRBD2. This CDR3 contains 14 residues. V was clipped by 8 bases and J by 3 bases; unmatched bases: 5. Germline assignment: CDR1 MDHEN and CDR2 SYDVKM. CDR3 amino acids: CASSWTSGNYEQYF. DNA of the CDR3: TGTGCCAGCTCCTGGACTAGCGGGAACTACGAGCAGTACTTC. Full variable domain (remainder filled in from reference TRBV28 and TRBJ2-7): DVKVTQSSRYLVKRTGEKVFLECVQDMDHENMFWYRQDPGLGLRLIYFSYDVKMKEKGDIPEGYSVSREKKERFSLILESASTNQTSMYLCASSWTSGNYEQYFGPGTRLTVT.

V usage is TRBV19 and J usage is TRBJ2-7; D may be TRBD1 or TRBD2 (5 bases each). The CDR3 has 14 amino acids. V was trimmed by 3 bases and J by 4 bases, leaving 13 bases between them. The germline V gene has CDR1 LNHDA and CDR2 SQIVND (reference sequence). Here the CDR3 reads CASSMEGDLYEQYF. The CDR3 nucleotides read TGTGCCAGTAGTATGGAAGGGGACCTTTACGAGCAGTACTTC.

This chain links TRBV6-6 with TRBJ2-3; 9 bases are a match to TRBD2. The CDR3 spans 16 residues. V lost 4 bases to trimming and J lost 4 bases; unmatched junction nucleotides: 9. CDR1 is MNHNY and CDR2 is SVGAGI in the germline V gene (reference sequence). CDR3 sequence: CASSFISGRFSDTQYF. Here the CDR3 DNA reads TGTGCCAGCAGTTTCATTAGCGGGAGATTTTCAGATACGCAGTATTTT.

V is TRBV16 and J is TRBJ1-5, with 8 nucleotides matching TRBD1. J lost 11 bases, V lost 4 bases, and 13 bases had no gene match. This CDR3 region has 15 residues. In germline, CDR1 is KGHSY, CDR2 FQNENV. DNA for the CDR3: TGTGCCAGCAGCCCCGGGACAGGCCCCCGGGTGACCCAGCATTTT. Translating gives CASSPGTGPRVTQHF. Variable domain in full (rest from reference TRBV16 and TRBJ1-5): GEEVAQTPKHLVRGEGQKAKLYCAPIKGHSYVFWYQQVLKNEFKFLISFQNENVFDETGMPKERFSAKCLPNSPCSLEIQATKLEDSAVYFCASSPGTGPRVTQHFGDGTRLSIL.

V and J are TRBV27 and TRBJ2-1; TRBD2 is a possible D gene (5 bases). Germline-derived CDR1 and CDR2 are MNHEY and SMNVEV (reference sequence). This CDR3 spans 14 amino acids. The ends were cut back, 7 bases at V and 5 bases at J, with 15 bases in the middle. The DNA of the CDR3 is TGTGCCAGCAATTTTACAGCGGAGAACAATGAGCAGTTCTTC. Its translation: CASNFTAENNEQFF.

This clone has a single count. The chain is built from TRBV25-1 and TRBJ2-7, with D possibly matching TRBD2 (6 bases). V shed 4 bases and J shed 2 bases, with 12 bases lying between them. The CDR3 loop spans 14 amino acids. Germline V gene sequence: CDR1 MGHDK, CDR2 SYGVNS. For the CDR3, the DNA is TGTGCCAGCAGTGGGGGACTGTTCCCCTACGAGCAGTACTTC. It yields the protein CASSGGLFPYEQYF.

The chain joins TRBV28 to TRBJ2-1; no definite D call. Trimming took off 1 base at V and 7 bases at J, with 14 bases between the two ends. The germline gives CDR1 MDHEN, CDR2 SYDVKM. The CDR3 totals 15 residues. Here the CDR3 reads CASSLSATSRNEQFF. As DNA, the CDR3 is TGTGCCAGCAGTTTATCGGCAACATCCCGGAATGAGCAGTTCTTC.

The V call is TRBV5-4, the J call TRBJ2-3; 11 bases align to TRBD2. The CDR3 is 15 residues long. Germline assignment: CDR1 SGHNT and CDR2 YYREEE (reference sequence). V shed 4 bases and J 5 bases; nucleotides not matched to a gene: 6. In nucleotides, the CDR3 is TGTGCCAGCAGCCCCATAGCGGGAGGGAAAGATACGCAGTATTTT. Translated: CASSPIAGGKDTQYF. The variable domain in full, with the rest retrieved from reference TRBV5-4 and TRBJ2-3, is ETGVTQSPTHLIKTRGQQVTLRCSSQSGHNTVSWYQQALGQGPQFIFQYYREEENGRGNFPPRFSGLQFPNYSSELNVNALELDDSALYLCASSPIAGGKDTQYFGPGTRLTVL.

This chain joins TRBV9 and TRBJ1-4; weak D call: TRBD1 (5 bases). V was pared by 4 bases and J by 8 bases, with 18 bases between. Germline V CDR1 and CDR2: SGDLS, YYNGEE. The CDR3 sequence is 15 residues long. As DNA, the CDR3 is TGTGCCAGCAGCCCCAGGGCCGCCTATGGGGAAAAACTGTTTTTT. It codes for CASSPRAAYGEKLFF.

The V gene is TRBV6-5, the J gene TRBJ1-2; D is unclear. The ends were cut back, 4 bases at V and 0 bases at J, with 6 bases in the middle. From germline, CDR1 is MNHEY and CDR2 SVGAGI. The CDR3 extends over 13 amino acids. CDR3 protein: CASSSTANYGYTF. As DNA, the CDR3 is TGTGCCAGCAGTTCAACAGCTAACTATGGCTACACCTTC.

The CDR3 nucleotides are TGTGCCAGCAGCCCACCAGGGTTCGTTGAGCAGTTCTTC. As protein: CASSPPGFVEQFF. J is TRBJ2-1 and V is TRBV11-3; the D gene is possibly TRBD1 (5 bases). CDR1 and CDR2 (germline): SGHNT, YENEEA. The V and J ends lost 5 bases and 9 bases respectively, with 14 bases between them. The CDR3 spans 13 residues. Full variable domain (remainder filled in from reference TRBV11-3 and TRBJ2-1): EAGVVQSPRYKIIEKKQPVAFWCNPISGHNTLYWYLQNLGQGPELLIRYENEEAVDDSQLPKDRFSAERLKGVDSTLKIQPAELGDSAVYLCASSPPGFVEQFFGPGTRLTVL.

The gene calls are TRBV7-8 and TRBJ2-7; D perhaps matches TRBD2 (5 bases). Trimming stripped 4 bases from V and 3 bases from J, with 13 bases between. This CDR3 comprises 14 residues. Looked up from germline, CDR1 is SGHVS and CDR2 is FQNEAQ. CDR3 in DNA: TGTGCCAGCAGCTCCTCGACGGGATACTACGAGCAGTACTTC. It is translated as CASSSSTGYYEQYF.

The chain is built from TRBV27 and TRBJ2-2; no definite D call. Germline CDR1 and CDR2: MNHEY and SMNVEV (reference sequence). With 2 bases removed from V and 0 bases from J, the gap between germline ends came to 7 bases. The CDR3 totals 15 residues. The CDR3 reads CASSLGSANTGELFF. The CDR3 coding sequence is TGTGCCAGCAGTTTAGGAAGCGCGAACACCGGGGAGCTGTTTTTT.

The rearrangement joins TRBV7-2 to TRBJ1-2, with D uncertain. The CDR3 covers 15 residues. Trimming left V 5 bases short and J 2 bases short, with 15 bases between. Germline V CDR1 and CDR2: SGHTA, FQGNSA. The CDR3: CASSASDNPNYGYTF. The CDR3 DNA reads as TGTGCCAGCAGCGCGTCAGACAATCCGAACTATGGCTACACCTTC.

The CDR3 nucleotides read TGTGCCAGCAGTTACGACGGCGTCGAGCAGTACTTC. Amino acid sequence: CASSYDGVEQYF. The chain joins TRBV6-5 to TRBJ2-7, with no clear D. The CDR3 has 12 amino acids. CDR1 MNHEY and CDR2 SVGAGI come from the germline V gene. The V and J ends lost 2 bases and 6 bases respectively, with 8 bases between them.

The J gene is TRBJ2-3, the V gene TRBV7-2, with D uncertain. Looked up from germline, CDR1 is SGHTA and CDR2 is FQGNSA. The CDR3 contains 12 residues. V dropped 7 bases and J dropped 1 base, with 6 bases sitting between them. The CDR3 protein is CASNWGTDTQYF. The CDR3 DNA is TGTGCCAGCAACTGGGGCACAGATACGCAGTATTTT.

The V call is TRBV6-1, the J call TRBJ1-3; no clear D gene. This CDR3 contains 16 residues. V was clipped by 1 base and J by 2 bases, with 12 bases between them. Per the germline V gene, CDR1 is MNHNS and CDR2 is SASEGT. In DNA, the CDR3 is TGTGCCAGCAGTGAAGTTGTCAGATATACTGGAAACACCATATATTTT. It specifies CASSEVVRYTGNTIYF.

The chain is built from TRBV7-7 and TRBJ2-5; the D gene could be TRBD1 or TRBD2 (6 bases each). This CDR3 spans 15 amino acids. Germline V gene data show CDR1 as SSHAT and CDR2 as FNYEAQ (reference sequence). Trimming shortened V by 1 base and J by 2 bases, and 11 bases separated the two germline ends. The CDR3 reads CASSLGGASQETQYF. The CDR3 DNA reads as TGTGCCAGCAGCTTAGGGGGGGCATCTCAAGAGACCCAGTACTTC. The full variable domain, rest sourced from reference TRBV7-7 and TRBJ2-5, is GAGVSQSPRYKVTKRGQDVTLRCDPISSHATLYWYQQALGQGPEFLTYFNYEAQPDKSGLPSDRFSAERPEGSISTLTIQRTEQRDSAMYRCASSLGGASQETQYFGPGTRLLVL.

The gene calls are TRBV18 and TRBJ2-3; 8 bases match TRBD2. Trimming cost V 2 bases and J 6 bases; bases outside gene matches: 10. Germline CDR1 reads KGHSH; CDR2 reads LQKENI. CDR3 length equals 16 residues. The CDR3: CASSPGSTAGEDTQYF. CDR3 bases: TGTGCCAGCTCACCAGGGAGCACAGCGGGAGAGGATACGCAGTATTTT.

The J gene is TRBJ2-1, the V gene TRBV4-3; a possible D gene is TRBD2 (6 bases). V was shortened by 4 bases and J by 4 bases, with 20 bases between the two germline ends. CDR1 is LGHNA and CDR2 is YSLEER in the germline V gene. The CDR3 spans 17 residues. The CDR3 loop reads CASSPDRWGAGYNEQFF. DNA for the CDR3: TGCGCCAGCAGCCCAGATCGATGGGGCGCGGGATACAATGAGCAGTTCTTC.

This CDR3 is CSVEKAGWDEQFF. The CDR3 region has the DNA TGCAGCGTTGAAAAGGCGGGCTGGGATGAGCAGTTCTTC. V and J are TRBV29-1 and TRBJ2-1; perhaps TRBD2 as D (5 bases). In germline, CDR1 is SQVTM, CDR2 ANQGSEA. The CDR3 has 13 residues. With 2 bases removed from V and 8 bases from J, the gap between germline ends came to 13 bases.

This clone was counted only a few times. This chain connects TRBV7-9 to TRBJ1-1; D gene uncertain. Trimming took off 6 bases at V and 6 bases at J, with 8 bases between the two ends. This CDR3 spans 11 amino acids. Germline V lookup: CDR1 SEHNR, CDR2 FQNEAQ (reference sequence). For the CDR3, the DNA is TGTGCCAGCAGTCTTGGGTCTGAAGCTTTCTTT. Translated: CASSLGSEAFF.

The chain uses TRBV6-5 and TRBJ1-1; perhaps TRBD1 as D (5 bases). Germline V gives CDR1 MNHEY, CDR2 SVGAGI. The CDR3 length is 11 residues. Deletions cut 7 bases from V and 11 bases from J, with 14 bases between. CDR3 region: CASTSGTGAFF. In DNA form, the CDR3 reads TGTGCCAGCACTTCCGGGACCGGGGCTTTCTTT.

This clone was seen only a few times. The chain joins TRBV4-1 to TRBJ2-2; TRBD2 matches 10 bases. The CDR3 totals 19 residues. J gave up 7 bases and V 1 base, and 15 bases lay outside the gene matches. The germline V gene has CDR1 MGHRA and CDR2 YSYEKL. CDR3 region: CASSQATTNLAGAGGELFF. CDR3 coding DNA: TGCGCCAGCAGCCAAGCCACGACAAATCTAGCGGGAGCGGGCGGGGAGCTGTTTTTT.

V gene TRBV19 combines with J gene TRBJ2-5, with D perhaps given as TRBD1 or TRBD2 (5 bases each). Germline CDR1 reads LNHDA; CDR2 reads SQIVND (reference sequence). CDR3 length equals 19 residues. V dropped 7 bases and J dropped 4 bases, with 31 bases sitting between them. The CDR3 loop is CASTQTAARGVYWGETQYF. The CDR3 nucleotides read TGTGCCAGTACACAGACCGCCGCCCGAGGGGTCTACTGGGGAGAGACCCAGTACTTC. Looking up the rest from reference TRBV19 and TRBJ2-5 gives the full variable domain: DGGITQSPKYLFRKEGQNVTLSCEQNLNHDAMYWYRQDPGQGLRLIYYSQIVNDFQKGDIAEGYSVSREKKESFPLTVTSAQKNPTAFYLCASTQTAARGVYWGETQYFGPGTRLLVL.

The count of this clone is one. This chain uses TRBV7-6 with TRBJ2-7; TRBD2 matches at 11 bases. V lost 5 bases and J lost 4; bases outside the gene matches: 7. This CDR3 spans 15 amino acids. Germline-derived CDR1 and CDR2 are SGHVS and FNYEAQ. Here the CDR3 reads CASSPYSGRGYEQYF. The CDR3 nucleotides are TGTGCCAGCAGCCCCTATAGCGGGAGGGGGTACGAGCAGTACTTC.

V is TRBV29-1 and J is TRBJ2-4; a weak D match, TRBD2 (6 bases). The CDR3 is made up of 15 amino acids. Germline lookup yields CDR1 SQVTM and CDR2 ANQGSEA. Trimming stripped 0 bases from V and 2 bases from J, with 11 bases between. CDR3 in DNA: TGCAGCGTTGAAGATGGGGAGGATTCCAAAAACATTCAGTACTTC. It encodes CSVEDGEDSKNIQYF. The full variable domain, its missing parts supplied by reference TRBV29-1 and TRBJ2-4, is SAVISQKPSRDICQRGTSLTIQCQVDSQVTMMFWYRQQPGQSLTLIATANQGSEATYESGFVIDKFPISRPNLTFSTLTVSNMSPEDSSIYLCSVEDGEDSKNIQYFGAGTRLSVL.

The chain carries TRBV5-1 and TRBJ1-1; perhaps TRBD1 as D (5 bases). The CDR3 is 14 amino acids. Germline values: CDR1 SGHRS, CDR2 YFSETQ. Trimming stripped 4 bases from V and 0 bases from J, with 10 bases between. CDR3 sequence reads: CASSEQDMNTEAFF. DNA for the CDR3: TGCGCCAGCAGCGAACAGGATATGAACACTGAAGCTTTCTTT.